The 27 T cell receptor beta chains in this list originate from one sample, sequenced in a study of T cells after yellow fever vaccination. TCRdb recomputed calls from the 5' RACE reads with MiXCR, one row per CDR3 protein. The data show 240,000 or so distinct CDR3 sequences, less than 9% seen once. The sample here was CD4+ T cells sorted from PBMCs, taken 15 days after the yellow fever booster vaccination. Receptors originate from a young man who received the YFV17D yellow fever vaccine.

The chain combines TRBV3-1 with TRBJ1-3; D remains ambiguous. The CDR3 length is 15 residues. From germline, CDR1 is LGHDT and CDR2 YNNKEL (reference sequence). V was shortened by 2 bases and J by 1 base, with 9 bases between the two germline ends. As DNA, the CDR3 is TGTGCCAGCAGCCAATTAAGAGGGTCTGGAAACACCATATATTTT. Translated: CASSQLRGSGNTIYF.

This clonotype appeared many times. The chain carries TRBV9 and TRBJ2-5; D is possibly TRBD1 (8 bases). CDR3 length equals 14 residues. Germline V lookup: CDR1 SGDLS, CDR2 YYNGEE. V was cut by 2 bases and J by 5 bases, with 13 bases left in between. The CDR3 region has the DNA TGTGCCAGCAGCGTCGACAGGGGAGGGGAGACCCAGTACTTC. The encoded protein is CASSVDRGGETQYF.

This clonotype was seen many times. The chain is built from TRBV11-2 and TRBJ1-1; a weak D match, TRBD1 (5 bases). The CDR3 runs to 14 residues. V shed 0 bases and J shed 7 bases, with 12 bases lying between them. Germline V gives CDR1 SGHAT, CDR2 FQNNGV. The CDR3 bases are TGTGCCAGCAGCTTAGATAGAGGGACGGGTGAAGCTTTCTTT. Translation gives CASSLDRGTGEAFF.

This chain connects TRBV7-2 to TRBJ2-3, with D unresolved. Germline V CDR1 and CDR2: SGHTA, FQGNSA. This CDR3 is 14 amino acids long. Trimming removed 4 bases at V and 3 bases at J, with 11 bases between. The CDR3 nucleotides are TGTGCCAGCAGCTACATACTTAGAACAGATACGCAGTATTTT. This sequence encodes CASSYILRTDTQYF.

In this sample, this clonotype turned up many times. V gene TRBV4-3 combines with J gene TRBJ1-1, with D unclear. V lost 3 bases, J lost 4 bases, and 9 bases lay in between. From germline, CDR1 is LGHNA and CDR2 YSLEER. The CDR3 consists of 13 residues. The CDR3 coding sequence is TGCGCCAGCAGCCAGCCCGGACGCACTGAAGCTTTCTTT. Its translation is CASSQPGRTEAFF.

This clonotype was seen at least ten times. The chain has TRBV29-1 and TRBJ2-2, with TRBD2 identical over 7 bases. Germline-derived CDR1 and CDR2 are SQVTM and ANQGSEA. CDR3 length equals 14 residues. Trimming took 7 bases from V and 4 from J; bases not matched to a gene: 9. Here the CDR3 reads CSATISGATGELFF. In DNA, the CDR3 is TGCAGCGCAACTATCAGCGGGGCCACCGGGGAGCTGTTTTTT.

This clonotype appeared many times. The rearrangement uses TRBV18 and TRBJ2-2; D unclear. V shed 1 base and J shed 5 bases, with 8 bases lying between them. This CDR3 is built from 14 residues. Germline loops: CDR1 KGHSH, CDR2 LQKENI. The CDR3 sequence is CASSPRVGTGELFF. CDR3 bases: TGTGCCAGCTCACCACGTGTAGGGACCGGGGAGCTGTTTTTT.

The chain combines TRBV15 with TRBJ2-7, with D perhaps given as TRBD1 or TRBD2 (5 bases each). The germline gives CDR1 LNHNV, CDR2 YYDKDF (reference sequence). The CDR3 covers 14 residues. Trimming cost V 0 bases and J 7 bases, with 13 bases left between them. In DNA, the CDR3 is TGTGCCACCAGCAGAGAAATCGGGGCGCCTGAGCAGTACTTC. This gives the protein CATSREIGAPEQYF.

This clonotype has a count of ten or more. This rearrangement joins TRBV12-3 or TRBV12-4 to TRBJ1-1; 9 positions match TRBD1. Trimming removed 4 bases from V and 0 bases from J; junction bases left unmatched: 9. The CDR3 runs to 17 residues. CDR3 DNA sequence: TGTGCCAGCAGTTCGCAACAGGGGGCGGGAGTGAACACTGAAGCTTTCTTT. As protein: CASSSQQGAGVNTEAFF.

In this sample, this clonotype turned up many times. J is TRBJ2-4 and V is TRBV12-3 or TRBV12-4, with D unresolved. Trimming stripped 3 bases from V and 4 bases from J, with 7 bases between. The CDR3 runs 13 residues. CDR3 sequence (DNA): TGTGCCAGCAGTTTTGGGCAGAAAAACATTCAGTACTTC. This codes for CASSFGQKNIQYF.

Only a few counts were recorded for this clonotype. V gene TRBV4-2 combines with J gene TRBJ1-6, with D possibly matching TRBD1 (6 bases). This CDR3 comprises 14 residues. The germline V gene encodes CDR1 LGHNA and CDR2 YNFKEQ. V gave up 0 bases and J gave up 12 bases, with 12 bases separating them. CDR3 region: CASSQENRAEPLHF. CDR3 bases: TGTGCCAGCAGCCAAGAGAACAGGGCCGAACCCCTCCACTTT.

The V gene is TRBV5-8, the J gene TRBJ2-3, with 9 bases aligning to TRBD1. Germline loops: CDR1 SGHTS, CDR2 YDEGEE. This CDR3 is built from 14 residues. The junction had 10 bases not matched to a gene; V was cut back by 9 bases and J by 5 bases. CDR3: CANKRDRAIDTQYF. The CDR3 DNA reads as TGTGCCAACAAGAGGGACAGGGCGATAGATACGCAGTATTTT.

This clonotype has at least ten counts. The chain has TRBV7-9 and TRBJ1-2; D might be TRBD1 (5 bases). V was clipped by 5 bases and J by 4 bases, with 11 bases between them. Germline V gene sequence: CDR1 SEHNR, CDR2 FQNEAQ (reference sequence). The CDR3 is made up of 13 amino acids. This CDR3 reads CASSNTGPYGYTF. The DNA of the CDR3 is TGTGCCAGCAGCAACACAGGACCCTATGGCTACACCTTC. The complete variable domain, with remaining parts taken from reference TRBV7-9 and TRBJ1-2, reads DTGVSQNPRHKITKRGQNVTFRCDPISEHNRLYWYRQTLGQGPEFLTYFQNEAQLEKSRLLSDRFSAERPKGSFSTLEIQRTEQGDSAMYLCASSNTGPYGYTFGSGTRLTVV.

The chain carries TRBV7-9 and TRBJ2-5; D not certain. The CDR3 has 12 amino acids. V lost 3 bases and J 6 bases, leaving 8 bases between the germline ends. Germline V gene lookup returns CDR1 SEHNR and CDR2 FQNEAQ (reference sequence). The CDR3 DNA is TGTGCCAGCAGCTTTCCCTTGCAGACCCAGTACTTC. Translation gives CASSFPLQTQYF.

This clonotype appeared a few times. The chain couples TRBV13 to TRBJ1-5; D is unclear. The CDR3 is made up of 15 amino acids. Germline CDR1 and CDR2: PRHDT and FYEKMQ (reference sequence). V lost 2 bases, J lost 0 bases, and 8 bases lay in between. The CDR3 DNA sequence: TGTGCCAGCAGCTTATCTCACAATAGCAATCAGCCCCAGCATTTT. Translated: CASSLSHNSNQPQHF.

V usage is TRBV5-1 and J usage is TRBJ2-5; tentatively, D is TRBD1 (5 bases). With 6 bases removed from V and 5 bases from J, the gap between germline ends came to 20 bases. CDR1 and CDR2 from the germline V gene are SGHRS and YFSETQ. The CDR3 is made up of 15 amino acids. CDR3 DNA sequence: TGCGCCAGCAACTTCATGGACACCCCCAGGGAGACCCAGTACTTC. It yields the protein CASNFMDTPRETQYF.

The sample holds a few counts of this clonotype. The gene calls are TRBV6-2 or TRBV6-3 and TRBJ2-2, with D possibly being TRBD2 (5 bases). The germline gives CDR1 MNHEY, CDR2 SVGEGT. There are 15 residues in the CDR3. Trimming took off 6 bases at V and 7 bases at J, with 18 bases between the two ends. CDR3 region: CASRLPGNSGGELFF. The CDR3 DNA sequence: TGTGCCAGCAGACTACCCGGGAATTCTGGCGGGGAGCTGTTTTTT.

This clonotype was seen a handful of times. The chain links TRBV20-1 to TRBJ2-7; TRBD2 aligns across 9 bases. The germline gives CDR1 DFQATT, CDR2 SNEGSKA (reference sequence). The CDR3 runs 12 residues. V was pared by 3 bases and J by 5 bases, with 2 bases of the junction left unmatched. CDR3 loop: CSASPSGDEQYF. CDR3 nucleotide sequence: TGCAGTGCTAGCCCTAGCGGGGACGAGCAGTACTTC.

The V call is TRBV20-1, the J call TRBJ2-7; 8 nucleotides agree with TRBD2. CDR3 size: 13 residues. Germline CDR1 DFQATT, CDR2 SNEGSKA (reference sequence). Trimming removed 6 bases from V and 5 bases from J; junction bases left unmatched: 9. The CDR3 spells CSAFSGSIHEQYF. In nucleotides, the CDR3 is TGCAGTGCGTTCAGCGGGAGTATTCACGAGCAGTACTTC.

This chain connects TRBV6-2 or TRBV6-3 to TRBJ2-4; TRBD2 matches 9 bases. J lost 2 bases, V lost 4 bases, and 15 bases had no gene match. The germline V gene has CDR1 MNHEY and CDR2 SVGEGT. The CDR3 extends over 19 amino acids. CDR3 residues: CASSFVSSGTSPTKNIQYF. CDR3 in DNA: TGTGCCAGCAGTTTCGTTTCTAGCGGGACATCACCTACCAAAAACATTCAGTACTTC.

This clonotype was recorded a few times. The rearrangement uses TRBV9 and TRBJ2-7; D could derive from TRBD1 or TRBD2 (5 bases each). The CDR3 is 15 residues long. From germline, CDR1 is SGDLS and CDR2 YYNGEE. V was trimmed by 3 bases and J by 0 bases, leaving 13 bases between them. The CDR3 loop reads CASSGGSGHSYEQYF. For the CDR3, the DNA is TGTGCCAGCAGCGGGGGGAGCGGTCACTCCTACGAGCAGTACTTC.

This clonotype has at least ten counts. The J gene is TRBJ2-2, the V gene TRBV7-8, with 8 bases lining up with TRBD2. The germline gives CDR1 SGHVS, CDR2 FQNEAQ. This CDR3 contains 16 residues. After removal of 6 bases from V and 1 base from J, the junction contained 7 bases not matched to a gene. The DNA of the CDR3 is TGTGCCAGCAGGAAAGCGGGAGTGGGGAACACCGGGGAGCTGTTTTTT. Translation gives CASRKAGVGNTGELFF.

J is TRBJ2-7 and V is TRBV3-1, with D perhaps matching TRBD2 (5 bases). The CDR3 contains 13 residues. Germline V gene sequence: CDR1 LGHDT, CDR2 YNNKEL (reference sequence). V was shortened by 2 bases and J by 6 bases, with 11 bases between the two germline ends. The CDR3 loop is CASSQRGSGEQYF. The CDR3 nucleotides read TGTGCCAGCAGCCAAAGAGGCAGCGGCGAGCAGTACTTC.

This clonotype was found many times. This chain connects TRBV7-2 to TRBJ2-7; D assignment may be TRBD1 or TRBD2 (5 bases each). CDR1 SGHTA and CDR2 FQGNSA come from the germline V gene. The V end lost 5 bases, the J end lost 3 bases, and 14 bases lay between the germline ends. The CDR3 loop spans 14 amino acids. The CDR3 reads CASSTGTAYYEQYF. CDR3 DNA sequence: TGTGCCAGCAGCACTGGGACGGCCTACTACGAGCAGTACTTC. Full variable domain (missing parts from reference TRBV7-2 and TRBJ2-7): GAGVSQSPSNKVTEKGKDVELRCDPISGHTALYWYRQSLGQGLEFLIYFQGNSAPDKSGLPSDRFSAERTGGSVSTLTIQRTQQEDSAVYLCASSTGTAYYEQYFGPGTRLTVT.

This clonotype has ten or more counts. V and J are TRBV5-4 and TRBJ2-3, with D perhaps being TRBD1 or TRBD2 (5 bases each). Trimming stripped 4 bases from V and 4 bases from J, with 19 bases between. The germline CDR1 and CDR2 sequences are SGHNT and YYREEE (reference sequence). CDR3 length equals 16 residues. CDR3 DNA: TGTGCCAGCAGCCCCAAAGCTGGGCAGGGACCAGATACGCAGTATTTT. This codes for CASSPKAGQGPDTQYF.

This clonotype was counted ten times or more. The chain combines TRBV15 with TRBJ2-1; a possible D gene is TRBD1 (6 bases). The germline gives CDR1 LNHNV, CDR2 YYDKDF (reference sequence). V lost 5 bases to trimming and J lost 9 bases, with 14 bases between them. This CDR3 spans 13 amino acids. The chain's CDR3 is CATSEGDGVEQFF. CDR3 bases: TGTGCCACCAGCGAGGGGGACGGCGTTGAGCAGTTCTTC.

This CDR3 reads CSALGGQGATGELFF. In nucleotides, the CDR3 is TGCAGTGCTTTGGGGGGACAGGGGGCGACCGGGGAGCTGTTTTTT. The chain links TRBV20-1 to TRBJ2-2; 12 nucleotides match TRBD1. Trimming cost V 5 bases and J 5 bases; bases outside gene matches: 6. This CDR3 has 15 amino acids. In germline, CDR1 is DFQATT, CDR2 SNEGSKA (reference sequence).